This entry concerns a single TCR beta chain. The CDR3 contains 15 residues. Germline assignment: CDR1 MDHEN and CDR2 SYDVKM. V shed 6 bases and J shed 0 bases, with 13 bases lying between them. The data belong to a study of shared clonotypes between healthy human individuals. Terminally differentiated effector memory CD45RA+ cells were excluded by CCR7 positive selection of CD45RO-negative cells. Here immunoSEQ multiplex PCR was the method, and the copy in TCRdb shows in-frame clones only, minus some. This table holds around 600,000 clones, approximately 95% found once. The chain uses TRBV28 and TRBJ2-3; tentative D call: TRBD1 (5 bases). The sequence was obtained from a woman aged 30 to 39 in good health. Sample: naive CD8+ T cells sorted from blood. For the CDR3, the DNA is TGTGCCAGCAGCTGGACACGTTCTAGCACAGATACGCAGTATTTT. As protein: CASSWTRSSTDTQYF. Full variable domain (rest looked up from reference TRBV28 and TRBJ2-3): DVKVTQSSRYLVKRTGEKVFLECVQDMDHENMFWYRQDPGLGLRLIYFSYDVKMKEKGDIPEGYSVSREKKERFSLILESASTNQTSMYLCASSWTRSSTDTQYFGPGTRLTVL.